The 16 T cell receptor beta chains listed next were all sequenced from one sample in a study of control samples from healthy donors and cancer patients. TCRdb's copy holds only in-frame clones and misses some; the assay was immunoSEQ multiplex PCR. The sample lists about 82,000 clones, around 87% occurring once. Sequencing input: blood. These receptors were collected from a man aged 45-65 years in good health.

The rearrangement uses TRBV13 and TRBJ1-6; TRBD1 aligns across 8 bases. The CDR3 loop spans 15 amino acids. Germline V gene data show CDR1 as PRHDT and CDR2 as FYEKMQ (reference sequence). Trimming removed 3 bases from V and 7 bases from J; junction bases left unmatched: 5. This CDR3 reads CASSFDRGGNSPLHF. DNA for the CDR3: TGTGCCAGCAGCTTCGACAGGGGAGGCAATTCACCCCTCCACTTT.

Only one count was recorded for this clone. This chain uses TRBV24-1 with TRBJ2-7; D tentatively fits TRBD1 or TRBD2 (5 bases each). Trimming took 8 bases from V and 11 from J, leaving 27 bases between them. The CDR3 has 15 amino acids. Germline loops: CDR1 KGHDR, CDR2 SFDVKD. This CDR3 reads CATTRLKGQGAQKYV. In DNA, the CDR3 is TGTGCCACCACCCGTTTGAAGGGGCAGGGAGCCCAAAAGTACGTC.

Comment on this clone: Additional DNA sequences in this sample encode the identical CDR3. The CDR3 nucleotides read TGTGCCAGTAGTATTGAGGGCAGCTCCTACAATGAGCAGTTCTTC. This codes for CASSIEGSSYNEQFF. The chain employs TRBV19 and TRBJ2-1; TRBD2 might be the D (5 bases). V was cut by 3 bases and J by 0 bases, with 9 bases left in between. Germline-derived CDR1 and CDR2 are LNHDA and SQIVND (reference sequence). This CDR3 has 15 amino acids.

This clone was detected once. The rearrangement joins TRBV7-9 to TRBJ2-6; no definite D call. CDR1 and CDR2 from the germline V gene are SEHNR and FQNEAQ (reference sequence). The CDR3 sequence is 19 residues long. The V end was cut by 1 base, the J end by 0 bases, with 16 bases between. The CDR3 region is CASSLECGHTFSGANVLTF. CDR3 nucleotide sequence: TGTGCCAGCAGCTTAGAGTGTGGCCATACATTCTCTGGGGCCAACGTCCTGACTTTC.

This sequence joins TRBV5-1 and TRBJ1-1; TRBD1 agrees at 8 bases. Germline values: CDR1 SGHRS, CDR2 YFSETQ. Trimming cost V 0 bases and J 4 bases; bases outside gene matches: 2. CDR3 length: 14 amino acids. CDR3 in amino acids: CASSLAGQGTEAFF. The CDR3, as DNA: TGCGCCAGCAGCTTGGCCGGACAGGGCACTGAAGCTTTCTTT.

The V call is TRBV10-3, the J call TRBJ1-2; 8 bases match TRBD1. V lost 3 bases, J lost 6 bases, and 9 bases stayed unmatched. This CDR3 region has 15 residues. Germline CDR1 is ENHRY and CDR2 is SYGVKD. CDR3 in DNA: TGTGCCATCAGTGACGTGGACAGGGTAAAGAATGGCTACACCTTC. It translates to CAISDVDRVKNGYTF.

This clone occurred a few times. This chain joins TRBV9 and TRBJ2-3, with D possibly TRBD2 on 5 matching bases. Trimming stripped 8 bases from V and 4 bases from J, with 23 bases between. The CDR3 contains 16 residues. CDR1 and CDR2 (germline): SGDLS, YYNGEE. The CDR3 loop reads CASTDELGREPDTQYF. The DNA of the CDR3 is TGTGCCAGTACTGATGAATTAGGAAGGGAGCCAGATACGCAGTATTTT.

This clone has more than one count but fewer than ten. The chain links TRBV6-4 to TRBJ2-1; 8 bases agree with TRBD2. Germline loops: CDR1 MRHNA, CDR2 SNTAGT. After removal of 4 bases from V and 4 bases from J, the junction contained 9 bases not matched to a gene. The CDR3 has 16 residues. For the CDR3, the DNA is TGTGCCAGCAGTGTCGAGGGTCTAGCGGGTTACAATGAGCAGTTCTTC. Its protein product is CASSVEGLAGYNEQFF.

This clone was recorded once. The chain uses TRBV5-6 and TRBJ1-2, with D unresolved. Per the germline V gene, CDR1 is SGHDT and CDR2 is YYEEEE. V lost 4 bases to trimming and J lost 6 bases, with 16 bases between them. The CDR3 runs to 14 residues. The CDR3 region has the DNA TGTGCCAGCAGCACACTGGTGGGGTGGCATGGCTACACCTTC. As protein: CASSTLVGWHGYTF.

A note on this clone: The sample contains more than one DNA sequence encoding this CDR3. The chain joins TRBV6-2 or TRBV6-3 to TRBJ1-2; weak D call: TRBD1 (5 bases). The V end lost 0 bases, the J end lost 3 bases, and 5 bases lay between the germline ends. CDR3 length equals 13 residues. Looked up from germline, CDR1 is MNHEY and CDR2 is SVGEGT. In nucleotides, the CDR3 is TGTGCCAGCAGTTACTCGGGGGACTATGGCTACACCTTC. It yields the protein CASSYSGDYGYTF.

V usage is TRBV6-4 and J usage is TRBJ1-5; D gene ambiguous. CDR1 and CDR2 from the germline V gene are MRHNA and SNTAGT. CDR3 length: 16 amino acids. V was clipped by 2 bases and J by 2 bases, with 13 bases between them. The CDR3 coding sequence is TGTGCCAGCAGTGACATCGGCCACGGAGGCAATCAGCCCCAGCATTTT. This codes for CASSDIGHGGNQPQHF.

The chain combines TRBV5-8 with TRBJ2-3; possible D gene TRBD2, 5 bases. V dropped 4 bases and J dropped 2 bases, with 17 bases sitting between them. This CDR3 contains 16 residues. The germline gives CDR1 SGHTS, CDR2 YDEGEE. The CDR3 DNA reads as TGTGCCAGCAGCAATCCTGGACTGGAAGTCACAGATACGCAGTATTTT. It yields the protein CASSNPGLEVTDTQYF.

The chain links TRBV27 to TRBJ1-3; weak D call: TRBD1 (6 bases). From germline, CDR1 is MNHEY and CDR2 SMNVEV (reference sequence). The CDR3 is made up of 16 amino acids. Trimming shortened V by 0 bases and J by 3 bases, and 12 bases separated the two germline ends. The CDR3, as DNA: TGTGCCAGCAGTTTATCGTCGACAGGCGGTGGAAACACCATATATTTT. It codes for CASSLSSTGGGNTIYF.

V usage is TRBV10-3 and J usage is TRBJ2-3, with 8 bases aligning to TRBD2. The CDR3 sequence is 16 residues long. V gave up 3 bases and J gave up 6 bases; unmatched junction bases: 11. Germline CDR1 reads ENHRY; CDR2 reads SYGVKD. In DNA form, the CDR3 reads TGTGCCATCAGTGATTCCAGCGGGAGAATCGGCGATACGCAGTATTTT. This codes for CAISDSSGRIGDTQYF.

The V gene is TRBV18, the J gene TRBJ1-1, with 9 bases identical to TRBD1. This CDR3 contains 14 residues. Germline CDR1 reads KGHSH; CDR2 reads LQKENI. Trimming at V came to 0 bases and at J to 6 bases, leaving 2 bases not matched to a gene. CDR3 in amino acids: CASSPPGQGPEAFF. Written as DNA, the CDR3 is TGTGCCAGCTCACCACCGGGACAGGGCCCTGAAGCTTTCTTT.

This sequence joins TRBV6-5 and TRBJ1-2, with 10 positions matching TRBD1. V was clipped by 0 bases and J by 6 bases; unmatched bases: 1. The CDR3 extends over 14 amino acids. Germline V lookup: CDR1 MNHEY, CDR2 SVGAGI. CDR3 bases: TGTGCCAGCAGTTACTCGACAGGGGGCGATGGCTACACCTTC. Translating it yields CASSYSTGGDGYTF.